Given below is one T cell receptor beta chain in context. Measured with immunoSEQ multiplex PCR; TCRdb has only the in-frame clones, and not every one. The data show more than 75,000 clones, 90% seen once. The data stem from a study of T cell responses to AZD1222 COVID-19 vaccine. V lost 8 bases, J lost 3 bases, and 11 bases stayed unmatched. CDR3 length equals 15 residues. Germline V gives CDR1 LNHDA, CDR2 SQIVND (reference sequence). The receptor's source is an adult in good health. The source was peripheral blood, collected on day 0 of AZD1222 vaccination. The V gene is TRBV19, the J gene TRBJ2-7; TRBD2 matches 9 bases. The CDR3: CASRPSGTSRYEQYF. In DNA, the CDR3 is TGTGCCAGTCGACCCTCCGGGACTAGCCGCTACGAGCAGTACTTC.